This T cell receptor (beta chain) comes out of a study of human T cells and chemical hapten exposure. Overall study context: Sensitization was performed using 2% DPC on a roughly 2 cm by roughly 2 cm upper inner arm skin site.

The library attached unique molecular identifiers to individual cDNA molecules. One entry per CDR3 protein, called by TCRdb with MiXCR from the RACE reads. The profile shows approximately 400,000 distinct CDR3 sequences, approximately 5% of them singletons. This CDR3 spans 14 amino acids. The germline V gene has CDR1 LGHDT and CDR2 YNNKEL (reference sequence). V lost 0 bases and J lost 6, with 12 bases in between. This clonotype turned up a few times. Noted time point: patch test 1, 2 weeks after DPC sensitization. Regarding treatment: therapeutic diphenylcyclopropenone sensitization with weekly scalp DPC.

This rearrangement joins TRBV3-1 to TRBJ2-7; TRBD1 might be the D (5 bases). The TCR comes from a woman aged 45-65 years with alopecia areata. Some clones in this sample may be carry-over from other donors' samples. The sample consisted of whole blood, taken in connection with sensitization to the hapten diphenylcyclopropenone (DPC). CDR3 in amino acids: CASSQEGRASEQYF. CDR3 nucleotides: TGTGCCAGCAGCCAAGAGGGCAGGGCGTCCGAGCAGTACTTC.